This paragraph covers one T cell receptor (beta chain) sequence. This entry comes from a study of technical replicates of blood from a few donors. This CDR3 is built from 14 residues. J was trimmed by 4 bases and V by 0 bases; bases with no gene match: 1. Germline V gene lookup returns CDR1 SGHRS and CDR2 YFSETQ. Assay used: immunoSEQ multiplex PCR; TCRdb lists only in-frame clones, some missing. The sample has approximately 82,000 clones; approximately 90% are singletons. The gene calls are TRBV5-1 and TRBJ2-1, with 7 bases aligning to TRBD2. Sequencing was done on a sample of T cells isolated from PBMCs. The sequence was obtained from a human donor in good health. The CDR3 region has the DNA TGCGCCAGCAGCTTGGGGACTAGTTACAATGAGCAGTTCTTC. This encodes CASSLGTSYNEQFF.